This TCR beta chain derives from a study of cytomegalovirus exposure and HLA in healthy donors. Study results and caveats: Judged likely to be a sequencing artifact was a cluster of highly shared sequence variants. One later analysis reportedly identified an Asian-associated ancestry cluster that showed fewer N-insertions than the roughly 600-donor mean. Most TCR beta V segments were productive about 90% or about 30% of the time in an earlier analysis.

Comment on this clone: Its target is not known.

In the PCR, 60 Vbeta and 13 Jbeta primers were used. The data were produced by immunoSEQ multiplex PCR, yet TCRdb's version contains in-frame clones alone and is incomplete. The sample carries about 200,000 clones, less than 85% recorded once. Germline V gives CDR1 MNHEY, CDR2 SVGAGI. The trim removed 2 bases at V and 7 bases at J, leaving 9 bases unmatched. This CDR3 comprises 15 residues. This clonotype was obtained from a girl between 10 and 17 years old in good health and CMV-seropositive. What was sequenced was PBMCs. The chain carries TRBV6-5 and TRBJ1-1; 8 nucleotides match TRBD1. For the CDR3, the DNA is TGTGCCAGCAGTTACGCCGGACAGGGACGACTTGAAGCTTTCTTT. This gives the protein CASSYAGQGRLEAFF.